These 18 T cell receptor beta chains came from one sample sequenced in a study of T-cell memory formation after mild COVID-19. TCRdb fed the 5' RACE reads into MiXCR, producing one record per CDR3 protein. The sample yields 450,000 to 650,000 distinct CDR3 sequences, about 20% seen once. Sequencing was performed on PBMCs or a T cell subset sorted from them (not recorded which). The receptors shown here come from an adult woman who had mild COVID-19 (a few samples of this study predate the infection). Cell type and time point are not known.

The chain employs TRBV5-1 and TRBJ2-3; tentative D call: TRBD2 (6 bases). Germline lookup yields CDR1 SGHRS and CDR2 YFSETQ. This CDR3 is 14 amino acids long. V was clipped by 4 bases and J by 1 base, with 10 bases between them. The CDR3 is CASSTVAGTDTQYF. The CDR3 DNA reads TGCGCCAGCAGCACAGTAGCGGGCACAGATACGCAGTATTTT.

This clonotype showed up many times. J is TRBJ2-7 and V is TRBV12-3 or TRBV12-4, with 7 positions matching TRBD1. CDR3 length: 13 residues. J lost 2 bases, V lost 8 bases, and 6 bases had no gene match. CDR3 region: CASSSGTAYEQYF. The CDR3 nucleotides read TGTGCCAGCTCATCCGGGACAGCCTACGAGCAGTACTTC.

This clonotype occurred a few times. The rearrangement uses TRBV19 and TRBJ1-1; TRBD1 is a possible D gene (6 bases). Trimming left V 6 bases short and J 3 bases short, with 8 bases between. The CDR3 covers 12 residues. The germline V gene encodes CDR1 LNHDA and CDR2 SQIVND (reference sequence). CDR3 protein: CASRPGDTEAFF. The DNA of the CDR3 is TGTGCCAGTAGACCAGGGGACACTGAAGCTTTCTTT.

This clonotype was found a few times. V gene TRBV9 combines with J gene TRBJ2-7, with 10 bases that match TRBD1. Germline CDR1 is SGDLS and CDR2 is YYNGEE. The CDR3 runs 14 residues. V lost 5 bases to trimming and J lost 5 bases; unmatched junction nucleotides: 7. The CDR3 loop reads CASSPAGTGDEQYF. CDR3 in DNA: TGTGCCAGCAGTCCCGCTGGGACAGGGGACGAGCAGTACTTC.

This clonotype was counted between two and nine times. In DNA, the CDR3 is TGTGCCAGTAGTACCCAAGGGGGGTACACTGAAGCTTTCTTT. This translates into CASSTQGGYTEAFF. The chain recombines TRBV19 with TRBJ1-1, with D perhaps TRBD1 (6 bases). The germline V gene encodes CDR1 LNHDA and CDR2 SQIVND (reference sequence). V was cut by 4 bases and J by 3 bases, with 12 bases left in between. The CDR3 loop spans 14 amino acids.

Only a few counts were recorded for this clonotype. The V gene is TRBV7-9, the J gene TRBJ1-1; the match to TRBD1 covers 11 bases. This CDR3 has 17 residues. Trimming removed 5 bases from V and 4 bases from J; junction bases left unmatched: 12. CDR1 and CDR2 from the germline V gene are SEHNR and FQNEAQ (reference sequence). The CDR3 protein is CASSEDRGRFGGTEAFF. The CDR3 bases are TGTGCCAGCAGCGAGGACAGGGGGCGCTTCGGGGGCACTGAAGCTTTCTTT.

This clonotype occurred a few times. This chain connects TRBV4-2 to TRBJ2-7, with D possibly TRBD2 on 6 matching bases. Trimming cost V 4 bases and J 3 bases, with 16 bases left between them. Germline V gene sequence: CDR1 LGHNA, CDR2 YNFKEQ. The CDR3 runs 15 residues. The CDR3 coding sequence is TGTGCCAGCAGCCCAACCGGAGGGCACGGCTACGAGCAGTACTTC. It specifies CASSPTGGHGYEQYF.

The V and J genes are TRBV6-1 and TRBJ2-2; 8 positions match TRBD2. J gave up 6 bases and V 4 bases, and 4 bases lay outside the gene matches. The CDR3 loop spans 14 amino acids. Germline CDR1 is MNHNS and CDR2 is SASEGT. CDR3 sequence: CASSVREVAGELFF. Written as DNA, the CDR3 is TGTGCCAGCAGTGTGCGGGAGGTGGCCGGGGAGCTGTTTTTT.

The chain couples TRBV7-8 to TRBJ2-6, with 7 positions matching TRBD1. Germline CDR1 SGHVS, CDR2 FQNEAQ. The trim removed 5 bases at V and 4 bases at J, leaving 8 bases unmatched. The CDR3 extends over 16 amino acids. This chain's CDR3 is CASSTYRGSGANVLTF. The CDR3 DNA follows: TGTGCCAGCAGCACTTACAGGGGTTCCGGGGCCAACGTCCTGACTTTC.

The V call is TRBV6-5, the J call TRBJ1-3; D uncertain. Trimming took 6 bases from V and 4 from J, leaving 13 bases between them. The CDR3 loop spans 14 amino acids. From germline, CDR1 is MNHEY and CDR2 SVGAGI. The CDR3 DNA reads TGTGCCAGCAGCCTAAAAGGGTCAGGAAACACCATATATTTT. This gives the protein CASSLKGSGNTIYF.

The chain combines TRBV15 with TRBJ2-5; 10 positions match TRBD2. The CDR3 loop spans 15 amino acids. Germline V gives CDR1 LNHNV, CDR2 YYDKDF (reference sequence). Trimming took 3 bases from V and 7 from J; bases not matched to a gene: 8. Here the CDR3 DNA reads TGTGCCACCAGCAGCCGGACTAGCGGAGGGGGGACCCAGTACTTC. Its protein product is CATSSRTSGGGTQYF.

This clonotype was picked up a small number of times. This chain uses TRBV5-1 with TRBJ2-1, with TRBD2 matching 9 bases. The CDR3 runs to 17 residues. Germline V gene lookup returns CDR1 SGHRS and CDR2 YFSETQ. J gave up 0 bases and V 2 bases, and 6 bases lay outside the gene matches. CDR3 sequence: CASSFGQREVSYNEQFF. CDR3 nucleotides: TGCGCCAGCAGCTTTGGTCAGCGGGAGGTCTCCTACAATGAGCAGTTCTTC.

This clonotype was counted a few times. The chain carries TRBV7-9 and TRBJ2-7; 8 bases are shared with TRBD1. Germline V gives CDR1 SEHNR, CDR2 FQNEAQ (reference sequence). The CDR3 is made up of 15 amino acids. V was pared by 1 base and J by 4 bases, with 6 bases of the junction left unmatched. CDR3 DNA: TGTGCCAGCAGCTTAGAGATCAGGGGGCGGTACGAGCAGTACTTC. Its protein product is CASSLEIRGRYEQYF.

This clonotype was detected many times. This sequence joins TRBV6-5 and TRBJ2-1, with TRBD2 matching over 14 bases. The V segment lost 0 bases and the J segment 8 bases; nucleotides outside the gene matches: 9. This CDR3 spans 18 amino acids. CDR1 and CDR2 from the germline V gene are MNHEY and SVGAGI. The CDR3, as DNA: TGTGCCAGCAGTTACTCGATGATCGGGACTAGCGGGAGATATGAGCAGTTCTTC. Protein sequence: CASSYSMIGTSGRYEQFF.

CDR3 amino acids: CASRVGGRNTEAFF. CDR3 in DNA: TGCGCCAGCAGGGTGGGGGGTCGGAACACTGAAGCTTTCTTT. The chain recombines TRBV5-1 with TRBJ1-1; the D gene is possibly TRBD1 (5 bases). CDR1 and CDR2 from the germline V gene are SGHRS and YFSETQ. The ends were cut back, 5 bases at V and 1 base at J, with 12 bases in the middle. CDR3 length: 14 amino acids.

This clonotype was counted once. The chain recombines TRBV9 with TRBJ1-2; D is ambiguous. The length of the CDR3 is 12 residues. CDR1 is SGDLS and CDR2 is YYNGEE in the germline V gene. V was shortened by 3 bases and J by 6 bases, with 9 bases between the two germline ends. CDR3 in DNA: TGTGCCAGCAGCGAAAACAGTCATGGCTACACCTTC. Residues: CASSENSHGYTF. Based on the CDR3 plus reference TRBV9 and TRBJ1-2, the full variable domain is DSGVTQTPKHLITATGQRVTLRCSPRSGDLSVYWYQQSLDQGLQFLIQYYNGEERAKGNILERFSAQQFPDLHSELNLSSLELGDSALYFCASSENSHGYTFGSGTRLTVV.

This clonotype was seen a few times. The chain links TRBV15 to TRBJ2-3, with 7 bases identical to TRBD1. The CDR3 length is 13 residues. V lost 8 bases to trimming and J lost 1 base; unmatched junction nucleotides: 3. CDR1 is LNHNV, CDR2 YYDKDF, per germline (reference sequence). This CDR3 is CATAGQGTDTQYF. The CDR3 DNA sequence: TGTGCCACCGCCGGACAGGGCACAGATACGCAGTATTTT.

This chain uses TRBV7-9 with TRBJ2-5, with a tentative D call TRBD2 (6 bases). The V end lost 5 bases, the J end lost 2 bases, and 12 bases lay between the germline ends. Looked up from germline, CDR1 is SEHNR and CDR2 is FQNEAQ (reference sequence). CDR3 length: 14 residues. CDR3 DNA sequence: TGTGCCAGCAGCCTTCTAGCGCGACAAGAGACCCAGTACTTC. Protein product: CASSLLARQETQYF.